The 9 T cell receptor beta chains below come from one sample, sequenced in a study of cytomegalovirus exposure and HLA in healthy donors. 13 Jbeta primers and 60 Vbeta primers were used for the PCR. The assay was immunoSEQ multiplex PCR, and TCRdb's table has in-frame clones only and misses some. The sample includes under 250,000 clones, approximately 81% of them seen just once. The sequencing input was PBMCs. The origin of the receptors is a girl aged 2-10 years in good health and CMV-seronegative.

This sequence joins TRBV6-1 and TRBJ1-1, with D perhaps matching TRBD1 (5 bases). The germline gives CDR1 MNHNS, CDR2 SASEGT. CDR3 size: 13 residues. Trimming stripped 0 bases from V and 6 bases from J, with 8 bases between. Here the CDR3 reads CASSEAVRAEAFF. In DNA, the CDR3 is TGTGCCAGCAGTGAAGCGGTCAGGGCTGAAGCTTTCTTT.

The CDR3 protein is CAWSATGTASSGNTIYF. CDR3 in DNA: TGTGCCTGGAGTGCCACAGGGACAGCAAGCTCTGGAAACACCATATATTTT. The rearrangement uses TRBV30 and TRBJ1-3; TRBD1 agrees at 7 bases. The ends lost 1 base at V and 0 bases at J; junction bases unmatched: 9. Germline assignment: CDR1 GTSNPN and CDR2 SVGIG (reference sequence). CDR3 size: 17 residues.

This chain links TRBV6-4 with TRBJ2-3; TRBD2 agrees at 8 bases. The trim removed 7 bases at V and 0 bases at J, leaving 12 bases unmatched. The length of the CDR3 is 17 residues. CDR1 is MRHNA and CDR2 is SNTAGT in the germline V gene. The CDR3 region has the DNA TGTGCCAGCACGGGCAGCGGGGGCCAGACTAGCACAGATACGCAGTATTTT. Its translation: CASTGSGGQTSTDTQYF.

The V and J genes are TRBV10-3 and TRBJ2-5, with 10 bases that match TRBD1. V lost 5 bases, J lost 5 bases, and 5 bases stayed unmatched. In germline, CDR1 is ENHRY, CDR2 SYGVKD. This CDR3 comprises 14 residues. The DNA of the CDR3 is TGTGCCATCAGTACCGGGACAGGGGTTGAGACCCAGTACTTC. It is translated as CAISTGTGVETQYF.

This clone was detected only once. The chain recombines TRBV6-6 with TRBJ2-7; D call uncertain. Looked up from germline, CDR1 is MNHNY and CDR2 is SVGAGI (reference sequence). CDR3 size: 13 residues. V shed 6 bases and J shed 4 bases, with 13 bases lying between them. CDR3 sequence (DNA): TGTGCCAGCAGCCCCCTTCTTCGGTACGAGCAGTACTTC. This encodes CASSPLLRYEQYF.

The CDR3 sequence is CASSSRPGGSTGELFF. As DNA, the CDR3 is TGCGCCAGCAGCTCGCGCCCGGGGGGATCCACCGGGGAGCTGTTTTTT. The genes are TRBV5-1 and TRBJ2-2, with 7 bases identical to TRBD2. Germline trimming cut 3 bases from V and 4 bases from J; bases unmatched to any gene: 9. The CDR3 sequence is 16 residues long. The V gene's germline CDR1 is SGHRS and CDR2 YFSETQ. The full variable domain, in which reference TRBV5-1 and TRBJ2-2 provide the parts outside the CDR3, is KAGVTQTPRYLIKTRGQQVTLSCSPISGHRSVSWYQQTPGQGLQFLFEYFSETQRNKGNFPGRFSGRQFSNSRSEMNVSTLELGDSALYLCASSSRPGGSTGELFFGEGSRLTVL.

Here the CDR3 reads CASSVLAGAQDTQYF. CDR3 bases: TGCGCCAGCAGCGTACTAGCGGGAGCCCAAGATACGCAGTATTTT. The V and J genes are TRBV5-1 and TRBJ2-3, with 11 bases fitting TRBD2. CDR1 and CDR2 (germline): SGHRS, YFSETQ. The length of the CDR3 is 15 residues. V dropped 4 bases and J dropped 5; count of bases not matched to a gene: 6.

The chain recombines TRBV11-2 with TRBJ2-5; D gene uncertain. Germline lookup yields CDR1 SGHAT and CDR2 FQNNGV. The CDR3 sequence is 16 residues long. V lost 1 base and J 5 bases, leaving 17 bases between the germline ends. This CDR3 reads CASSLASAPRRETQYF. CDR3 DNA: TGTGCCAGCAGCTTAGCGTCAGCACCTAGACGGGAGACCCAGTACTTC.

The genes are TRBV5-1 and TRBJ2-5, with TRBD2 matching over 8 bases. The CDR3 contains 17 residues. CDR1 and CDR2 from the germline V gene are SGHRS and YFSETQ. Germline trimming cut 4 bases from V and 1 base from J; bases unmatched to any gene: 12. DNA of the CDR3: TGCGCCAGCAGCAAAGAACGCGGGGGGCCCCTCCAAGAGACCCAGTACTTC. This sequence encodes CASSKERGGPLQETQYF.